These 32 T cell receptor beta chains share one sample of origin, sequenced in a study of radiation and T cells in renal cell carcinoma. Sequencing was performed with immunoSEQ multiplex PCR; in TCRdb, only in-frame clones are kept and a portion is missing. The repertoire holds 140,000 to 150,000 clones, with 88% as singletons. Regarding time point: baseline pretreatment blood. Noted treatment: 15 Gy SBRT to primary tumor, nephrectomy 4 weeks later. This material consisted of blood, taken from a patient whose treatment included radiotherapy and nephrectomy. Receptor source: a woman aged 70-85 years with renal cell carcinoma.

The CDR3 sequence is CASSTDREGNQPQHF. The CDR3 nucleotides read TGTGCCAGCAGCACTGACAGGGAAGGCAATCAGCCCCAGCATTTT. The chain joins TRBV5-6 to TRBJ1-5; 7 bases align to TRBD1. Germline trimming cut 4 bases from V and 2 bases from J; bases unmatched to any gene: 6. The germline gives CDR1 SGHDT, CDR2 YYEEEE. There are 15 residues in the CDR3.

The CDR3 sequence: CASSLVQGGTEAFF. The DNA for the CDR3 is TGCGCCAGCAGCTTGGTTCAGGGGGGGACTGAAGCTTTCTTT. The chain has TRBV5-1 and TRBJ1-1; 7 nucleotides line up with TRBD1. Germline CDR1 is SGHRS and CDR2 is YFSETQ. This CDR3 spans 14 amino acids. The V and J ends lost 0 bases and 5 bases, in that order; junction bases with no gene match: 4.

The CDR3 DNA is TGTGCCAGCAGACTGAGAGACAACCTTAACTATGGCTACACCTTC. Translated, it gives CASRLRDNLNYGYTF. The rearrangement links TRBV6-1 to TRBJ1-2; D uncertain. Germline V CDR1 and CDR2: MNHNS, SASEGT. The length of the CDR3 is 15 residues. V gave up 6 bases and J gave up 1 base, with 15 bases separating them.

The genes are TRBV19 and TRBJ2-7; perhaps TRBD1 as D (5 bases). CDR1 and CDR2 (germline): LNHDA, SQIVND (reference sequence). The V end was cut by 1 base, the J end by 6 bases, with 10 bases between. This CDR3 has 13 amino acids. CDR3: CASSIGRASEQYF. The CDR3 nucleotides are TGTGCCAGTAGTATAGGCAGGGCCAGCGAGCAGTACTTC.

The V gene is TRBV14, the J gene TRBJ2-5; D is unclear. Germline V CDR1 and CDR2: SGHDN, FVKESK. This CDR3 has 14 residues. V was cut by 4 bases and J by 7 bases, with 16 bases left in between. The CDR3 DNA sequence: TGTGCCAGCAGCCGGGGTGAGGCCGTGGCGACCCAGTACTTC. It specifies CASSRGEAVATQYF.

The chain combines TRBV30 with TRBJ1-2, with a possible D match to TRBD1 (6 bases). CDR1 is GTSNPN and CDR2 is SVGIG in the germline V gene (reference sequence). The length of the CDR3 is 14 residues. Trimming stripped 5 bases from V and 2 bases from J, with 15 bases between. CDR3 DNA: TGTGCCTGGCGACTAGGGACACACAACTATGGCTACACCTTC. Its translation is CAWRLGTHNYGYTF.

The chain links TRBV6-1 to TRBJ1-5; a weak D match, TRBD1 (6 bases). This CDR3 spans 14 amino acids. V was cut by 8 bases and J by 2 bases, with 13 bases left in between. Germline CDR1 and CDR2: MNHNS and SASEGT. DNA for the CDR3: TGTGCCAGCTTAGCGACAGGCGGCAATCAGCCCCAGCATTTT. Its translation: CASLATGGNQPQHF.

The genes are TRBV5-1 and TRBJ2-1, with 11 positions matching TRBD2. The length of the CDR3 is 18 residues. Per the germline V gene, CDR1 is SGHRS and CDR2 is YFSETQ. V shed 2 bases, J shed 2 bases, and the junction held 9 bases outside the gene matches. The CDR3 DNA follows: TGCGCCAGCAGCTTACTAGCGGGGGTTATAGCTCCCTACAATGAGCAGTTCTTC. Its translation is CASSLLAGVIAPYNEQFF.

The chain is built from TRBV2 and TRBJ1-1, with D perhaps matching TRBD1 (6 bases). Trimming removed 8 bases from V and 5 bases from J, with 18 bases in between. CDR1 is SNHLY and CDR2 is FYNNEI in the germline V gene. The CDR3 consists of 14 residues. The CDR3 DNA sequence: TGTGCCAGCCTCTTGGAGGGGGTGGGGACTGAAGCTTTCTTT. Protein: CASLLEGVGTEAFF.

The chain recombines TRBV9 with TRBJ1-6, with 9 bases lining up with TRBD1. V trimming: 2 bases; J trimming: 10 bases; junction bases outside the gene matches: 7. Germline lookup yields CDR1 SGDLS and CDR2 YYNGEE. This CDR3 spans 15 amino acids. CDR3 protein: CASSVTGGDGSPLHF. Here the CDR3 DNA reads TGTGCCAGCAGCGTTACAGGGGGCGATGGGTCACCCCTCCACTTT. Supplemented by reference TRBV9 and TRBJ1-6, the full variable domain reads DSGVTQTPKHLITATGQRVTLRCSPRSGDLSVYWYQQSLDQGLQFLIQYYNGEERAKGNILERFSAQQFPDLHSELNLSSLELGDSALYFCASSVTGGDGSPLHFGNGTRLTVT.

V usage is TRBV11-2 and J usage is TRBJ1-5; weak D call: TRBD1 (6 bases). Trimming took 5 bases from V and 6 from J, leaving 17 bases between them. In germline, CDR1 is SGHAT, CDR2 FQNNGV. This CDR3 has 15 amino acids. CDR3 loop: CASSLGIGGIQPQHF. DNA for the CDR3: TGTGCCAGCAGCCTCGGTATAGGGGGGATTCAGCCCCAGCATTTT.

This chain links TRBV6-1 with TRBJ1-3, with unresolved D. The length of the CDR3 is 16 residues. V was clipped by 3 bases and J by 0 bases, with 12 bases between them. The germline V gene encodes CDR1 MNHNS and CDR2 SASEGT. Written as DNA, the CDR3 is TGTGCCAGCAGTGAGAGGTTGAGCAACTCTGGAAACACCATATATTTT. It codes for CASSERLSNSGNTIYF.

The chain is built from TRBV6-1 and TRBJ1-4, with 8 bases lining up with TRBD1. The CDR3 consists of 15 residues. Germline assignment: CDR1 MNHNS and CDR2 SASEGT. J lost 8 bases, V lost 2 bases, and 7 bases had no gene match. CDR3 protein: CASSEQGAGGEKLFF. The CDR3 nucleotides read TGTGCCAGCAGTGAACAGGGGGCAGGGGGAGAAAAACTGTTTTTT.

CDR3 residues: CASSVAGGLASGANVLTF. In DNA form, the CDR3 reads TGTGCCAGCAGCGTAGCGGGCGGATTAGCCTCTGGGGCCAACGTCCTGACTTTC. The J gene is TRBJ2-6, the V gene TRBV9; D not resolved. The germline gives CDR1 SGDLS, CDR2 YYNGEE. V was pared by 0 bases and J by 0 bases, with 13 bases between. The length of the CDR3 is 18 residues. The full variable domain, rest sourced from reference TRBV9 and TRBJ2-6, is DSGVTQTPKHLITATGQRVTLRCSPRSGDLSVYWYQQSLDQGLQFLIQYYNGEERAKGNILERFSAQQFPDLHSELNLSSLELGDSALYFCASSVAGGLASGANVLTFGAGSRLTVL.

The chain is built from TRBV5-6 and TRBJ1-1; perhaps TRBD1 as D (6 bases). The CDR3 sequence is 14 residues long. V lost 4 bases and J 1 base, leaving 11 bases between the germline ends. Germline assignment: CDR1 SGHDT and CDR2 YYEEEE. The CDR3 is CASSRGQANTEAFF. The CDR3, as DNA: TGTGCCAGCAGCAGGGGACAAGCGAACACTGAAGCTTTCTTT.

The V gene is TRBV5-6, the J gene TRBJ2-3; tentative D call: TRBD1 (5 bases). This CDR3 contains 15 residues. The germline V gene encodes CDR1 SGHDT and CDR2 YYEEEE. V was pared by 5 bases and J by 0 bases, with 13 bases between. The CDR3 loop reads CASSNLGPSTDTQYF. CDR3 sequence (DNA): TGTGCCAGCAGTAACTTGGGGCCTAGCACAGATACGCAGTATTTT.

A note on this clone: Germline is not matched at one junction end, which may reflect a read error. This chain uses TRBV5-4 with TRBJ2-7; D is possibly TRBD1 or TRBD2 (6 bases each). The CDR3 has 14 residues. From germline, CDR1 is SGHNT and CDR2 YYREEE (reference sequence). CDR3 protein: CASSQEQGRYEQYF. The CDR3 nucleotides are TGCGCCAGCAGCCAAGAGCAGGGGAGGTACGAGCAGTACTTC. The variable domain in full, with the rest retrieved from reference TRBV5-4 and TRBJ2-7, is ETGVTQSPTHLIKTRGQQVTLRCSSQSGHNTVSWYQQALGQGPQFIFQYYREEENGRGNFPPRFSGLQFPNYSSELNVNALELDDSALYLCASSQEQGRYEQYFGPGTRLTVT.

V usage is TRBV5-1 and J usage is TRBJ1-2, with D possibly TRBD1 on 6 matching bases. The germline CDR1 and CDR2 sequences are SGHRS and YFSETQ. The CDR3 is made up of 13 amino acids. V gave up 1 base and J gave up 4 bases, with 8 bases separating them. CDR3 coding DNA: TGCGCCAGCAGCTTGCTACAGGGCTATGGCTACACCTTC. It is translated as CASSLLQGYGYTF.

The chain is built from TRBV19 and TRBJ1-5; TRBD1 agrees at 10 bases. V shed 4 bases and J 6 bases; nucleotides not matched to a gene: 9. The CDR3 covers 16 residues. Germline assignment: CDR1 LNHDA and CDR2 SQIVND (reference sequence). This chain's CDR3 is CASSTPRQGAGQPQHF. The CDR3 nucleotides are TGTGCCAGTAGTACCCCTCGACAGGGGGCGGGTCAGCCCCAGCATTTT.

V is TRBV4-3 and J is TRBJ1-5; no reliable D call. V was cut by 0 bases and J by 7 bases, with 10 bases left in between. CDR3 length equals 14 residues. The V gene's germline CDR1 is LGHNA and CDR2 YSLEER. For the CDR3, the DNA is TGCGCCAGCAGCCAAGATGCAATATTCCAGCCCCAGCATTTT. Protein product: CASSQDAIFQPQHF.

The chain joins TRBV19 to TRBJ2-2; 10 nucleotides match TRBD1. This CDR3 is built from 14 residues. Germline CDR1 is LNHDA and CDR2 is SQIVND (reference sequence). V dropped 7 bases and J dropped 5; count of bases not matched to a gene: 4. The CDR3 nucleotides read TGTGCCAGTAATGGACAGGGGGGTACCGGGGAGCTGTTTTTT. It translates to CASNGQGGTGELFF.

The J gene is TRBJ1-5, the V gene TRBV6-1; D is perhaps TRBD1 (5 bases). The V end lost 4 bases, the J end lost 7 bases, and 20 bases lay between the germline ends. The CDR3 consists of 16 residues. CDR1 and CDR2 from the germline V gene are MNHNS and SASEGT. The CDR3 protein is CASSGHFGGANQPQHF. CDR3 DNA: TGTGCCAGCAGTGGACATTTCGGAGGGGCTAACCAGCCCCAGCATTTT.

The chain links TRBV5-6 to TRBJ2-5; 10 bases match TRBD2. Per the germline V gene, CDR1 is SGHDT and CDR2 is YYEEEE. V lost 0 bases and J lost 6; bases outside the gene matches: 8. The CDR3 totals 16 residues. The CDR3 loop reads CASSLGSGGALKTQYF. DNA of the CDR3: TGTGCCAGCAGCTTGGGAAGCGGGGGGGCCCTCAAGACCCAGTACTTC.

The chain couples TRBV7-9 to TRBJ1-6, with TRBD1 identical over 7 bases. V lost 5 bases to trimming and J lost 13 bases; unmatched junction nucleotides: 11. Germline CDR1 is SEHNR and CDR2 is FQNEAQ (reference sequence). The CDR3 is made up of 14 amino acids. The DNA for the CDR3 is TGTGCCAGCAGCCCAGGGGGTCAATTAGCCCCCCTCCACTTT. Amino acid sequence: CASSPGGQLAPLHF.

In this sample, this clone turned up once. This chain joins TRBV6-1 and TRBJ1-2; 10 bases match TRBD1. V was pared by 3 bases and J by 5 bases, with 3 bases of the junction left unmatched. CDR1 is MNHNS and CDR2 is SASEGT in the germline V gene. This CDR3 spans 14 amino acids. The CDR3 sequence is CASSEGQGRYGYTF. CDR3 DNA: TGTGCCAGCAGTGAGGGACAGGGGAGGTATGGCTACACCTTC.

The V and J genes are TRBV20-1 and TRBJ2-7; D is unclear. The CDR3 consists of 11 residues. Trimming removed 6 bases from V and 5 bases from J, with 11 bases in between. Germline CDR1 and CDR2: DFQATT and SNEGSKA (reference sequence). Here the CDR3 reads CSAAQPHEQYF. CDR3 DNA sequence: TGCAGTGCAGCGCAGCCCCACGAGCAGTACTTC.

This chain uses TRBV27 with TRBJ2-6; D remains unclear. Germline assignment: CDR1 MNHEY and CDR2 SMNVEV (reference sequence). The V gene lost 5 bases and the J gene lost 12 bases, with 11 bases spanning the gap. CDR3 size: 12 residues. The CDR3 DNA is TGTGCCAGCAGTCCCGATACAAGCGTCCTGACTTTC. Translation: CASSPDTSVLTF.

CDR3 loop: CASSLTGGTYEQYF. The DNA for the CDR3 is TGTGCCAGTAGCCTGACAGGGGGAACCTACGAGCAGTACTTC. The rearrangement joins TRBV19 to TRBJ2-7, with 9 bases aligning to TRBD1. Germline CDR1 LNHDA, CDR2 SQIVND (reference sequence). The V and J ends lost 6 bases and 2 bases, in that order; junction bases with no gene match: 5. This CDR3 has 14 amino acids.

CDR3 bases: TGTGCCAGCAGTTCGAAGACAGGGTCCTATGGCTACACCTTC. It encodes CASSSKTGSYGYTF. This rearrangement joins TRBV25-1 to TRBJ1-2; 7 positions agree with TRBD1. V shed 5 bases, J shed 4 bases, and the junction held 7 bases outside the gene matches. The CDR3 length is 14 residues. Germline lookup yields CDR1 MGHDK and CDR2 SYGVNS.

This sequence joins TRBV7-2 and TRBJ1-2, with no clear D. This CDR3 contains 14 residues. Germline CDR1 is SGHTA and CDR2 is FQGNSA. V was cut by 5 bases and J by 8 bases, with 18 bases left in between. The CDR3, as DNA: TGTGCCAGCAGCCCGAGGCCGACGGGTGGCGGCTACACCTTC. This sequence encodes CASSPRPTGGGYTF.

Regarding this clone: Because it lacks the conserved phenylalanine or tryptophan at the end, this CDR3 is likely a read error. The genes are TRBV4-1 and TRBJ2-7; 7 positions match TRBD1. Germline values: CDR1 MGHRA, CDR2 YSYEKL. There are 16 residues in the CDR3. The CDR3 nucleotides read TGTGCCAGCAGCCAAGGGTCGACAGGGCGGCCCTACGAGCAGTACCTC. The encoded protein is CASSQGSTGRPYEQYL.

The chain joins TRBV5-8 to TRBJ1-5, with no clear D. Trimming stripped 4 bases from V and 3 bases from J, with 8 bases between. CDR1 SGHTS and CDR2 YDEGEE come from the germline V gene. The CDR3 is 13 amino acids. The CDR3 DNA sequence: TGTGCCAGCAGCGGGAGAGACAATCAGCCCCAGCATTTT. Protein: CASSGRDNQPQHF.